This T cell receptor beta chain was observed in a study of blood T cells in healthy people across ages. The CDR3 has 16 residues. Between the trimmed V and J ends, which lost 0 bases and 2 bases, there was a span of 14 bases. Germline assignment: CDR1 MNHNY and CDR2 SVGAGI (reference sequence). The authors ran a second PCR of roughly 7 to 11 cycles using a sample-barcoded 5' primer and a J-beta primer mix. TCRdb redid the calling of the 5' RACE reads with MiXCR, one entry per CDR3 protein. The table has approximately 2,000,000 distinct CDR3 sequences, about 39% seen once. The clonotype comes from a human donor in good health. The sample taken for sequencing was blood. This chain joins TRBV6-6 and TRBJ2-7, with D perhaps matching TRBD2 (5 bases). Here the CDR3 DNA reads TGTGCCAGCAGTTACTCCAGCCGGGATCTAACCTACGAGCAGTACTTC. Its translation: CASSYSSRDLTYEQYF.